Below are 24 T cell receptor beta chains sequenced from a single sample in a study of CD8+CD57+ T cells in acquired aplastic anemia. Genomic DNA, serving as template, underwent TCR beta VDJ and CDR3 profiling. MiXCR was run by TCRdb on the reads, yielding one entry per CDR3 protein. The sample consists of 95,000 to 120,000 distinct CDR3 sequences, 50% to 65% of them appearing once. The sample consisted of sorted CD4+, CD8+, or CD8+CD57+ T cells (not recorded which) from PBMCs. The receptors were sampled from a human donor in good health, serving as a control.

The chain combines TRBV19 with TRBJ2-7; 10 nucleotides line up with TRBD2. Germline CDR1 reads LNHDA; CDR2 reads SQIVND (reference sequence). Unmatched junction bases numbered 6, after V lost 5 bases and J lost 2 bases. This CDR3 has 15 residues. The CDR3 DNA reads TGTGCCAGTAGTGCAAGACTAGCGGGCACCTACGAGCAGTACTTC. Its translation: CASSARLAGTYEQYF.

The sample holds many counts of this clonotype. Germline and junction disagree at one end, which may indicate a read error. The rearrangement links TRBV7-2 to TRBJ1-2, with no clear D. The V gene's germline CDR1 is SGHTA and CDR2 FQGNSA. The CDR3 loop spans 14 amino acids. CDR3 loop: CASSLAQSDYGYAF. The CDR3 DNA is TGTGCCAGCAGCTTAGCACAGTCGGACTATGGCTACGCCTTC.

This clonotype showed up many times. The J gene is TRBJ2-7, the V gene TRBV11-1; D uncertain. There are 13 residues in the CDR3. The V gene lost 3 bases and the J gene lost 1 base, with 7 bases spanning the gap. Germline V lookup: CDR1 SGHAT, CDR2 FQDESV (reference sequence). CDR3 coding DNA: TGTGCCAGCAGCTTCGTACAGTCCTACGAGCAGTACTTC. This codes for CASSFVQSYEQYF.

Of note for this clonotype: The junction shows a germline mismatch at one end, possibly a read error. The gene calls are TRBV10-3 and TRBJ2-3; 9 bases are a match to TRBD2. Germline CDR1 reads ENHRY; CDR2 reads SYGVKD. The CDR3 contains 15 residues. This chain's CDR3 is CAISGSSGGPDTRYF. Here the CDR3 DNA reads TGTGCCATCAGTGGAAGTAGCGGGGGACCAGATACGCGGTATTTT.

V is TRBV2 and J is TRBJ2-2; D uncertain. The germline V gene has CDR1 SNHLY and CDR2 FYNNEI. The CDR3 spans 15 residues. V lost 3 bases, J lost 0 bases, and 8 bases lay in between. For the CDR3, the DNA is TGTGCCAGCAGTGAGAGCGCTGCGAACACCGGGGAGCTGTTTTTT. Translation gives CASSESAANTGELFF.

This clonotype was seen ten or more times. The J gene is TRBJ2-3, the V gene TRBV9; 12 bases align to TRBD2. Trimming cost V 4 bases and J 4 bases; bases outside gene matches: 10. The CDR3 has 17 amino acids. In germline, CDR1 is SGDLS, CDR2 YYNGEE. The CDR3 nucleotides are TGTGCCAGCAGCCCTCGGACTAGCGGGGTGGAGGCAGATACGCAGTATTTT. Protein: CASSPRTSGVEADTQYF.

The chain couples TRBV2 to TRBJ1-4; D remains unclear. The V end was cut by 10 bases, the J end by 4 bases, with 28 bases between. Per germline, CDR1 SNHLY and CDR2 FYNNEI. The CDR3 has 18 residues. The CDR3 sequence: CATESLFSSGRDNEKLFF. The CDR3 bases are TGTGCCACAGAATCCCTCTTTTCGTCGGGCCGTGATAATGAAAAACTGTTTTTT.

This clonotype was seen a single time. The CDR3 here is CASSQGAPDQPQHF. The CDR3 DNA reads as TGTGCCAGCAGCCAGGGGGCACCGGATCAGCCCCAGCATTTT. This sequence joins TRBV2 and TRBJ1-5; TRBD1 matches at 8 bases. V lost 6 bases, J lost 5 bases, and 6 bases stayed unmatched. Germline lookup yields CDR1 SNHLY and CDR2 FYNNEI. CDR3 size: 14 residues.

A word on this clonotype: An end of the junction does not agree with germline; a read error may underlie this. The rearrangement uses TRBV10-2 and TRBJ2-1, with a possible D match to TRBD1 (6 bases). Germline lookup yields CDR1 WSHSY and CDR2 SAAADI. CDR3 length: 13 residues. In nucleotides, the CDR3 is TGCGCCAGCAGTCGGACAGTAGACAATGAGCAGTCCTTC. Translating it yields CASSRTVDNEQSF.

V usage is TRBV27 and J usage is TRBJ2-7, with TRBD1 matching 11 bases. The CDR3 totals 14 residues. V was pared by 8 bases and J by 7 bases, with 10 bases of the junction left unmatched. Germline-derived CDR1 and CDR2 are MNHEY and SMNVEV (reference sequence). The CDR3 sequence is CASGRDRGSNEQYF. CDR3 DNA: TGTGCCAGCGGTCGGGACAGGGGGTCAAATGAGCAGTACTTC.

This chain joins TRBV20-1 and TRBJ2-2; TRBD1 agrees at 8 bases. CDR1 is DFQATT and CDR2 is SNEGSKA in the germline V gene (reference sequence). V was clipped by 2 bases and J by 6 bases; unmatched bases: 11. This CDR3 is 16 amino acids long. The CDR3 DNA follows: TGCAGTGCTAGAAAACTGGACAGGGTCGAGGCCGGGGAGCTGTTTTTT. Translating it yields CSARKLDRVEAGELFF.

The table lists this clonotype with many counts. This chain uses TRBV12-3 or TRBV12-4 with TRBJ1-1; no definite D call. V was trimmed by 3 bases and J by 7 bases, leaving 12 bases between them. The CDR3 contains 13 residues. The CDR3 loop is CASSLYGRSEAFF. In DNA form, the CDR3 reads TGTGCCAGCAGTTTGTACGGGAGGAGTGAAGCTTTCTTT.

The rearrangement joins TRBV7-9 to TRBJ1-3; D gene unclear. The V gene lost 8 bases and the J gene lost 2 bases, with 13 bases spanning the gap. CDR1 is SEHNR, CDR2 FQNEAQ, per germline (reference sequence). The CDR3 covers 14 residues. The CDR3 DNA is TGTGCCAGCGTGGGCAGGATGCCTGGAAACACCATATATTTT. It specifies CASVGRMPGNTIYF.

This clonotype appeared many times. The chain recombines TRBV4-3 with TRBJ1-4; D may be TRBD1 (5 bases). From germline, CDR1 is LGHNA and CDR2 YSLEER. The CDR3 is made up of 14 amino acids. V dropped 2 bases and J dropped 6 bases, with 10 bases sitting between them. For the CDR3, the DNA is TGCGCCAGCAGCCAAAGTAGGGGTCATGAAAAACTGTTTTTT. Its protein is CASSQSRGHEKLFF.

There are many counts of this clonotype. This rearrangement joins TRBV5-1 to TRBJ1-2; D is perhaps TRBD1 (6 bases). Per the germline V gene, CDR1 is SGHRS and CDR2 is YFSETQ. The length of the CDR3 is 15 residues. Trimming removed 0 bases at V and 4 bases at J, with 13 bases between. CDR3 coding DNA: TGCGCCAGCAGCTTGGACTCAGGGGCCTCCTATGGCTACACCTTC. As protein: CASSLDSGASYGYTF.

This chain connects TRBV7-2 to TRBJ2-1, with D unresolved. This CDR3 is 12 amino acids long. Germline CDR1 is SGHTA and CDR2 is FQGNSA. The V gene lost 4 bases and the J gene lost 4 bases, with 5 bases spanning the gap. CDR3 residues: CASSSQYNEQFF. In nucleotides, the CDR3 is TGTGCCAGCAGCTCCCAGTACAATGAGCAGTTCTTC.

This clonotype turned up a few times. This rearrangement joins TRBV29-1 to TRBJ1-2; D might be TRBD1 (6 bases). CDR1 and CDR2 from the germline V gene are SQVTM and ANQGSEA. The CDR3 is made up of 12 amino acids. V gave up 0 bases and J gave up 8 bases, with 10 bases separating them. CDR3: CSVEETGSGYTF. The CDR3 nucleotides read TGCAGCGTTGAAGAGACAGGAAGCGGCTACACCTTC.

V and J are TRBV24-1 and TRBJ1-1; TRBD1 might be the D (5 bases). V dropped 4 bases and J dropped 1 base, with 12 bases sitting between them. There are 15 residues in the CDR3. The germline V gene encodes CDR1 KGHDR and CDR2 SFDVKD. This CDR3 is CATSEGGRKNTEAFF. The CDR3 DNA sequence: TGTGCCACCAGTGAGGGGGGACGGAAGAACACTGAAGCTTTCTTT.

The chain has TRBV7-8 and TRBJ2-7, with D tentatively TRBD1 or TRBD2 (7 bases each). This CDR3 is built from 18 residues. In germline, CDR1 is SGHVS, CDR2 FQNEAQ. Trimming pared 5 bases from V and 4 bases from J, leaving 27 bases between. Written as DNA, the CDR3 is TGTGCCAGCAGCCTCCTCCAGGGGGGGCGTACCATCCCATACGAGCAGTACGTC. This translates into CASSLLQGGRTIPYEQYV.

V and J are TRBV15 and TRBJ2-3; D perhaps matches TRBD2 (5 bases). The germline V gene encodes CDR1 LNHNV and CDR2 YYDKDF (reference sequence). CDR3 length: 17 amino acids. Trimming removed 1 base at V and 0 bases at J, with 14 bases between. CDR3 loop: CATSRGSGSPSTDTQYF. The CDR3 DNA reads as TGTGCCACCAGCAGAGGGTCGGGGTCACCTAGCACAGATACGCAGTATTTT.

This chain's CDR3 is CASSLASGDAEAFF. The CDR3 region has the DNA TGCGCCAGCAGCTTGGCCTCGGGGGATGCTGAAGCTTTCTTT. V and J are TRBV5-1 and TRBJ1-1, with a tentative D call TRBD1 (5 bases). In germline, CDR1 is SGHRS, CDR2 YFSETQ. V lost 0 bases to trimming and J lost 6 bases, with 12 bases between them. The CDR3 length is 14 residues. The full variable domain, its missing parts supplied by reference TRBV5-1 and TRBJ1-1, is KAGVTQTPRYLIKTRGQQVTLSCSPISGHRSVSWYQQTPGQGLQFLFEYFSETQRNKGNFPGRFSGRQFSNSRSEMNVSTLELGDSALYLCASSLASGDAEAFFGQGTRLTVV.

V usage is TRBV10-3 and J usage is TRBJ1-2; D is unclear. The CDR3 is 11 amino acids. Germline lookup yields CDR1 ENHRY and CDR2 SYGVKD. V dropped 9 bases and J dropped 4 bases, with 9 bases sitting between them. The CDR3 DNA reads as TGTGCCATAAGTCTGAGCTATGGCTACACCTTC. Amino acid sequence: CAISLSYGYTF.

The CDR3: CATTTGSGETQYF. CDR3 DNA sequence: TGTGCCACCACGACAGGTTCGGGTGAGACCCAGTACTTC. The chain links TRBV19 to TRBJ2-5; TRBD1 is a possible D gene (6 bases). The CDR3 is made up of 13 amino acids. V lost 10 bases and J 5 bases, leaving 17 bases between the germline ends. Germline CDR1 LNHDA, CDR2 SQIVND (reference sequence).

In this sample, this clonotype turned up many times. The J gene is TRBJ2-1, the V gene TRBV6-6; 7 bases align to TRBD2. The length of the CDR3 is 14 residues. Germline V CDR1 and CDR2: MNHNY, SVGAGI (reference sequence). J lost 9 bases, V lost 2 bases, and 7 bases had no gene match. Here the CDR3 DNA reads TGTGCCAGCAGTTACGGTGGCGGGGGTAGTGAGCAGTTCTTC. This encodes CASSYGGGGSEQFF.